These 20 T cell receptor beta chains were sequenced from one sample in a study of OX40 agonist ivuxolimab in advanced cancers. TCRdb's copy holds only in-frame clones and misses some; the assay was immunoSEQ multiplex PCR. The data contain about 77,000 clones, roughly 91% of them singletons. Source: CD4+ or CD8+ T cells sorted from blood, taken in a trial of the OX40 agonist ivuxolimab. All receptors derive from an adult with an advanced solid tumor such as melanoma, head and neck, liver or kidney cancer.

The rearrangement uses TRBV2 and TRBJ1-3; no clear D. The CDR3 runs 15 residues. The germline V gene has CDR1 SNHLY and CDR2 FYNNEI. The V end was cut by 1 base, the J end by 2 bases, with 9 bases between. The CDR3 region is CASSEETGPGNTIYF. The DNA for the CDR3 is TGTGCCAGCAGTGAAGAGACTGGCCCTGGAAACACCATATATTTT.

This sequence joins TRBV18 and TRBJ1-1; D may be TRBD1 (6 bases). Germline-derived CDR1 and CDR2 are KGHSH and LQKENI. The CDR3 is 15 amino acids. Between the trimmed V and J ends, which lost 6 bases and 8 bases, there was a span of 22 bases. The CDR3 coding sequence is TGTGCCAGCTCTCGAAGTCAAGGGACATCTTCCGAAGCTTTCTTT. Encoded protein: CASSRSQGTSSEAFF.

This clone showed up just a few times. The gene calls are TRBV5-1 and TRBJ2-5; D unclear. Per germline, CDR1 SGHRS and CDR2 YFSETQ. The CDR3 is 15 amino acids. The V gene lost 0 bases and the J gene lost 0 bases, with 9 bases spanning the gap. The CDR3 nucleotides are TGCGCCAGCAGCTTGGGCGGAGCCCACCAAGAGACCCAGTACTTC. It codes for CASSLGGAHQETQYF.

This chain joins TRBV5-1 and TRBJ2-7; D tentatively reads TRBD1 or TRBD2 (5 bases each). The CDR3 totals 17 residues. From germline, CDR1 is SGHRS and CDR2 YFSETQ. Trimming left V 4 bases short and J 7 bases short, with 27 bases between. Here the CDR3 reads CASSPQPIGTPGREQYF. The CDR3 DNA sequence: TGCGCCAGCAGCCCTCAGCCCATCGGGACGCCAGGACGGGAGCAGTACTTC.

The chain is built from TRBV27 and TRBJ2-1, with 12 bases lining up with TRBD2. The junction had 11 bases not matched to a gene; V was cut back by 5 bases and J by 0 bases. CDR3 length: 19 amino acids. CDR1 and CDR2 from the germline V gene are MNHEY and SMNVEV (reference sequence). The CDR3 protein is CASSTGLAGFLSSYNEQFF. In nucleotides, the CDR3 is TGTGCCAGCAGTACGGGACTAGCGGGCTTTCTGAGCTCCTACAATGAGCAGTTCTTC.

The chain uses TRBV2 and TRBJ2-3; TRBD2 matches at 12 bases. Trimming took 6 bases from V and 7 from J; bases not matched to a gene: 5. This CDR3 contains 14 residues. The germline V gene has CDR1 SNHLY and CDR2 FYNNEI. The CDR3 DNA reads TGTGCCAGCAGGTCTAGCGGGGGGGCAAATACGCAGTATTTT. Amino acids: CASRSSGGANTQYF.

CDR3 in DNA: TGTGCTACTAGCGGGAGACACTTCAAGGGGGCCAACGTCCTGACTTTC. Protein sequence: CATSGRHFKGANVLTF. The genes are TRBV7-7 and TRBJ2-6, with 11 bases identical to TRBD2. Germline V gene lookup returns CDR1 SSHAT and CDR2 FNYEAQ (reference sequence). The CDR3 runs to 16 residues.

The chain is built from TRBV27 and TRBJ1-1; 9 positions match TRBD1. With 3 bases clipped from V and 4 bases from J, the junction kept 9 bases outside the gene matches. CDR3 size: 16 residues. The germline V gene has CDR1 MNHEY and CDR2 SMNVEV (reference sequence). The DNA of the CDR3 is TGTGCCAGCAGTTTTCACCCACAGGGGGCGAGCACTGAAGCTTTCTTT. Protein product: CASSFHPQGASTEAFF.

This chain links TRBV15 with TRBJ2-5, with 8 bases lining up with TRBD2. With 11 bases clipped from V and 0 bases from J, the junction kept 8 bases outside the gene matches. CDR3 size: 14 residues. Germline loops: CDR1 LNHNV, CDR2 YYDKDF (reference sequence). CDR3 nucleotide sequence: TGTGCCTCATCAGCGGGGGCGTACCAAGAGACCCAGTACTTC. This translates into CASSAGAYQETQYF.

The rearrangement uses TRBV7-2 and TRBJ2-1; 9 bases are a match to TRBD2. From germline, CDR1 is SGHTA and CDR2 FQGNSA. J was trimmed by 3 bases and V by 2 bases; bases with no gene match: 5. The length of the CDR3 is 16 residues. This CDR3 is CASSLSSGMIYNEQFF. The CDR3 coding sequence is TGTGCCAGCAGCTTATCTAGCGGGATGATCTACAATGAGCAGTTCTTC. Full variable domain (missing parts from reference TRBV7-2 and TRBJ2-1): GAGVSQSPSNKVTEKGKDVELRCDPISGHTALYWYRQSLGQGLEFLIYFQGNSAPDKSGLPSDRFSAERTGGSVSTLTIQRTQQEDSAVYLCASSLSSGMIYNEQFFGPGTRLTVL.

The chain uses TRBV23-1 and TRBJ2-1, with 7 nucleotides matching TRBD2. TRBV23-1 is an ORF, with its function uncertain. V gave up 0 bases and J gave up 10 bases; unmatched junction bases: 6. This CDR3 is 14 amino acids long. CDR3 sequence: CASSQSVSAGEQFF. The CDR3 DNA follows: TGCGCCAGCAGTCAATCGGTGTCAGCGGGGGAGCAGTTCTTC.

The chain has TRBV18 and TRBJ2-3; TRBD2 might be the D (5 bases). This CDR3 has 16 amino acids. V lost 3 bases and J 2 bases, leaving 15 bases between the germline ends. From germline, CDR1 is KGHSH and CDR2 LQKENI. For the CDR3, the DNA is TGTGCCAGCTCACCCTACGGACTGTCCTTCACAGATACGCAGTATTTT. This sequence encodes CASSPYGLSFTDTQYF.

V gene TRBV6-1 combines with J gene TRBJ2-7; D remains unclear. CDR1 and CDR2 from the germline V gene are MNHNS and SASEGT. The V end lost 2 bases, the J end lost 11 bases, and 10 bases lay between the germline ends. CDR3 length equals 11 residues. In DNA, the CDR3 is TGTGCCAGCAGTGAATGGCAGCCCAAGTACTTC. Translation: CASSEWQPKYF.

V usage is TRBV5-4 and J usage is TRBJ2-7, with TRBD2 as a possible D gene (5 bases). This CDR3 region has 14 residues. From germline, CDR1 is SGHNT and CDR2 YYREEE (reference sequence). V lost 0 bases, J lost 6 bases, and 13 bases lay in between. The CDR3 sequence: CASSLGWLAAEQYF. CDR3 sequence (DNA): TGTGCCAGCAGCTTGGGATGGCTAGCAGCCGAGCAGTACTTC.

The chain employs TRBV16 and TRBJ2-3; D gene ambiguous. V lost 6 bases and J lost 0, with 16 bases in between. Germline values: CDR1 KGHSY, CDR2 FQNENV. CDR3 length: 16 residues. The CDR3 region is CASRGAGLPSTDTQYF. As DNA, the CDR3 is TGTGCCAGCAGAGGAGCAGGATTACCTAGCACAGATACGCAGTATTTT. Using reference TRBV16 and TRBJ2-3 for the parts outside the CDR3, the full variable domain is GEEVAQTPKHLVRGEGQKAKLYCAPIKGHSYVFWYQQVLKNEFKFLISFQNENVFDETGMPKERFSAKCLPNSPCSLEIQATKLEDSAVYFCASRGAGLPSTDTQYFGPGTRLTVL.

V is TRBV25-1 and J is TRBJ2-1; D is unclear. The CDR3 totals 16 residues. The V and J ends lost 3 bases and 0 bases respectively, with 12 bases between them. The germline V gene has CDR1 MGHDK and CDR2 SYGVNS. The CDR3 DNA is TGTGCCAGCAGTGACGCCATGAAGGGCTCCTACAATGAGCAGTTCTTC. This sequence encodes CASSDAMKGSYNEQFF.

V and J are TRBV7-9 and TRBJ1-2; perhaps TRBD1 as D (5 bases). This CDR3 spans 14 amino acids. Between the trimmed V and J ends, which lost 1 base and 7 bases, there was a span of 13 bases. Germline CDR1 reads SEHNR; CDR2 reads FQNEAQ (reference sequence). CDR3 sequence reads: CASSLGGGYIGYTF. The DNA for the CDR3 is TGTGCCAGCAGCTTAGGGGGCGGGTACATTGGCTACACCTTC.

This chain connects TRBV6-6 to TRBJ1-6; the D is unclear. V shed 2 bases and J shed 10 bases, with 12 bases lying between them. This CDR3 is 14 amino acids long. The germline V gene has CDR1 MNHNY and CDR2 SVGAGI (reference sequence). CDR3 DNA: TGTGCCAGCAGTTACCCCTCGGAGGAGTCACCCCTCCACTTT. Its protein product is CASSYPSEESPLHF.

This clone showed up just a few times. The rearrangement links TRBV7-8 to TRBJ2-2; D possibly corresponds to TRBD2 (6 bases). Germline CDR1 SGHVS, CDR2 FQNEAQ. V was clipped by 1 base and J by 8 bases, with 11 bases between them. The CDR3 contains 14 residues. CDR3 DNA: TGTGCCAGCAGCTTAGGCGGGGATGGGGGGGAGCTGTTTTTT. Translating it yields CASSLGGDGGELFF.

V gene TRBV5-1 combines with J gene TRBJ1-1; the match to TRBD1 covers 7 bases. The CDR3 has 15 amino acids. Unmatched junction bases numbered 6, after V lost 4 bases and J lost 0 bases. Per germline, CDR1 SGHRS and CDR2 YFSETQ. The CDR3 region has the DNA TGCGCCAGCAGCATCAACAGGGGAATGAACACTGAAGCTTTCTTT. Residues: CASSINRGMNTEAFF.